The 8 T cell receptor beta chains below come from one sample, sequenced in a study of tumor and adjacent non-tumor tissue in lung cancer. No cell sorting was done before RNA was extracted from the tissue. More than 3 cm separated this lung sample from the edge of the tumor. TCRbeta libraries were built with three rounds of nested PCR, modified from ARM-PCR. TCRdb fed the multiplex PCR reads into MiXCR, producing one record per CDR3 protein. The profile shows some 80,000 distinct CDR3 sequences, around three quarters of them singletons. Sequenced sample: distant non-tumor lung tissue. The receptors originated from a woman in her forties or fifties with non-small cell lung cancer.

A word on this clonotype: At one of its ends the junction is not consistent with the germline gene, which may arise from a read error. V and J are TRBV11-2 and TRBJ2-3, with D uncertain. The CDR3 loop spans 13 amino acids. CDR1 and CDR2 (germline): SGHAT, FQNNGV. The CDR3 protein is CTSSIGSENTQYF. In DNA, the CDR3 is TGTACCAGCAGCATAGGGTCGGAGAATACGCAGTATTTT.

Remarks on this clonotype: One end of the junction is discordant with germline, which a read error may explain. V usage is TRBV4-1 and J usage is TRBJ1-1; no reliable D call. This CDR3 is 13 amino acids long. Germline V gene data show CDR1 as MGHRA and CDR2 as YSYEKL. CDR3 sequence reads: CTSSLFSYTEAFF. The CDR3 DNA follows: TGCACCAGCAGCCTGTTCTCCTACACTGAAGCTTTCTTT.

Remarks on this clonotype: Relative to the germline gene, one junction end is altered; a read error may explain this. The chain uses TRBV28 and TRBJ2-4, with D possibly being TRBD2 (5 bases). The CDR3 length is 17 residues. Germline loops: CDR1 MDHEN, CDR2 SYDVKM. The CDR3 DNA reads TGTACCAGCAGTCCGAACCTCCGGGAATTAGCCAAAAACGTTCAGTACTTC. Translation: CTSSPNLRELAKNVQYF. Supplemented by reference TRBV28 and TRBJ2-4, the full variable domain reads DVKVTQSSRYLVKRTGEKVFLECVQDMDHENMFWYRQDPGLGLRLIYFSYDVKMKEKGDIPEGYSVSREKKERFSLILESASTNQTSMYLCTSSPNLRELAKNVQYFGAGTRLSVL.

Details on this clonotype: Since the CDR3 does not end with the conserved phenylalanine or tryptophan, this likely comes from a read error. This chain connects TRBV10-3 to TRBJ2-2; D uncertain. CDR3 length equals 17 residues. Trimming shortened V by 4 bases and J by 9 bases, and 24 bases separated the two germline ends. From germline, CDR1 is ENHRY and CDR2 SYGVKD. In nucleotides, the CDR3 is TGTGCCATCAGTGCGTTAGCAGGAGACTCGAGGAAAAGGGAGCTGTTTCTT. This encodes CAISALAGDSRKRELFL.

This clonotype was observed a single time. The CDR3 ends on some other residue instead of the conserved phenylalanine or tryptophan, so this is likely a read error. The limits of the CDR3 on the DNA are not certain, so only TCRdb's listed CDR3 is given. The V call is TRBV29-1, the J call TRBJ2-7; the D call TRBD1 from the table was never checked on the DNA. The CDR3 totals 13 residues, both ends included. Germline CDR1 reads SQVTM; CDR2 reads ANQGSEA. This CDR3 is CSVAAGQGIEHYI.

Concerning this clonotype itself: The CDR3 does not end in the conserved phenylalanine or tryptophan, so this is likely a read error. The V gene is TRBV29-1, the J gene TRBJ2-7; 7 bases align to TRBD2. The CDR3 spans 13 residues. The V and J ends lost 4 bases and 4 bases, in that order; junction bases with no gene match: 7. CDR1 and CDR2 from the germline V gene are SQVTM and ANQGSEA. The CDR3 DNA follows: TGCAGCGTTGGGGAGACTAGCTGGTACGAGCAGTACTCA. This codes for CSVGETSWYEQYS.

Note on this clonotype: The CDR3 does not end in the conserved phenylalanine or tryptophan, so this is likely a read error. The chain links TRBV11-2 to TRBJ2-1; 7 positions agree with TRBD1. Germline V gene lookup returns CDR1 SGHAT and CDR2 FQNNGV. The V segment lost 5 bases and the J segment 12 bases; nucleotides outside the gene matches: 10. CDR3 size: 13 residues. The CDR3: CASSLEGAGGQFL. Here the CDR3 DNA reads TGTGCCAGCAGCCTCGAGGGGGCCGGTGGGCAGTTCCTC.

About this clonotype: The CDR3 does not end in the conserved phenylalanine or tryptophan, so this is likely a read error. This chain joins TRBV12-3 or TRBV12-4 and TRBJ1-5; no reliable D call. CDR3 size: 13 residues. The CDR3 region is CASSFMRDQPQHY. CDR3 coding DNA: TGTGCCAGTAGTTTCATGAGGGATCAGCCCCAGCATTAT.